The present T cell receptor beta chain was sequenced within a study of T cells in Graves' hyperthyroidism and ophthalmopathy. Amplified TCR beta CDR3 regions came from RNA transcripts. Initially, a first-round RT-PCR of the TCR CDR3 employed the HTBI primer set. TCRdb reprocessed the multiplex PCR reads via MiXCR and lists one record per CDR3 protein. The table has about 540,000 distinct CDR3 sequences, more than 45% seen once. The germline gives CDR1 SGHVS, CDR2 FQNEAQ. This CDR3 has 16 residues. The trim removed 5 bases at V and 4 bases at J, leaving 10 bases unmatched. J is TRBJ2-7 and V is TRBV7-8; 11 bases align to TRBD1. Sequencing was performed on peripheral blood or thyroid tissue (not recorded which). This clonotype originated in a woman younger than 30 with Graves' hyperthyroidism. The CDR3, as DNA: TGTGCCAGCAGCCGAGCCGGGACAGGGGGTCGGTACGAGCAGTACTTC. Protein product: CASSRAGTGGRYEQYF.